The 18 T cell receptor beta chains below come from one sample, sequenced in a study of cytomegalovirus exposure and HLA in healthy donors. The PCR had 60 Vbeta and 13 Jbeta primers. Data came from immunoSEQ multiplex PCR; TCRdb stores just in-frame clones and leaves some out. The sample records around 200,000 clones, roughly 79% being singletons. Sequencing was done on a sample of PBMCs. All receptors come from a woman in her thirties in good health and CMV-seropositive.

About this clone itself: Germline and junction disagree at one end, which may indicate a read error. The chain uses TRBV29-1 and TRBJ2-3; a possible D gene is TRBD1 (6 bases). The CDR3 length is 14 residues. In germline, CDR1 is SQVTM, CDR2 ANQGSEA. The CDR3 spells CSVKDRLDTDTQYF. The CDR3, as DNA: TGCAGCGTTAAAGACAGGTTAGACACAGATACGCAGTATTTT.

The J gene is TRBJ1-2, the V gene TRBV10-1; 7 nucleotides line up with TRBD1. The CDR3 runs to 13 residues. V trimming: 3 bases; J trimming: 8 bases; junction bases outside the gene matches: 6. Germline V gene sequence: CDR1 WNHNN, CDR2 SYGVQD (reference sequence). CDR3 amino acids: CASSETGERGYTF. The CDR3 DNA is TGCGCCAGCAGTGAAACAGGGGAGAGAGGCTACACCTTC.

V gene TRBV19 combines with J gene TRBJ1-5; D not certain. Germline values: CDR1 LNHDA, CDR2 SQIVND (reference sequence). The CDR3 runs 12 residues. The V end lost 1 base, the J end lost 6 bases, and 4 bases lay between the germline ends. The CDR3 nucleotides read TGTGCCAGTAGTATAGCGGGTCAGCCCCAGCATTTT. It is translated as CASSIAGQPQHF. The variable domain in full, with the rest retrieved from reference TRBV19 and TRBJ1-5, is DGGITQSPKYLFRKEGQNVTLSCEQNLNHDAMYWYRQDPGQGLRLIYYSQIVNDFQKGDIAEGYSVSREKKESFPLTVTSAQKNPTAFYLCASSIAGQPQHFGDGTRLSIL.

CDR3 sequence: CASSLTSGGRAGELFF. CDR3 bases: TGTGCCAGCAGTCTTACTAGCGGGGGGAGGGCCGGGGAGCTGTTTTTT. This chain joins TRBV7-2 and TRBJ2-2, with TRBD2 matching 12 bases. The CDR3 length is 16 residues. V lost 6 bases to trimming and J lost 6 bases; unmatched junction nucleotides: 8. The germline CDR1 and CDR2 sequences are SGHTA and FQGNSA.

This rearrangement joins TRBV10-3 to TRBJ1-1; unclear D gene. The CDR3 consists of 13 residues. V shed 3 bases and J shed 3 bases, with 8 bases lying between them. The germline CDR1 and CDR2 sequences are ENHRY and SYGVKD. The CDR3 loop is CAISEHGDTEAFF. CDR3 in DNA: TGTGCCATCAGTGAACACGGGGACACTGAAGCTTTCTTT.

The chain employs TRBV10-3 and TRBJ2-1; D is possibly TRBD1 (6 bases). The CDR3 has 13 amino acids. V shed 8 bases and J shed 5 bases, with 13 bases lying between them. The germline V gene encodes CDR1 ENHRY and CDR2 SYGVKD. Here the CDR3 DNA reads TGTGCCATCGCGTGGGGGCGAGACAATGAGCAGTTCTTC. As protein: CAIAWGRDNEQFF.

This clone was recorded a few times. J is TRBJ1-2 and V is TRBV6-1, with 7 bases identical to TRBD1. Trimming took 3 bases from V and 2 from J; bases not matched to a gene: 6. CDR3 length equals 15 residues. Germline V gene lookup returns CDR1 MNHNS and CDR2 SASEGT. The DNA of the CDR3 is TGTGCCAGCAGTGAGACAGGGAACTACAACTATGGCTACACCTTC. This encodes CASSETGNYNYGYTF.

This clone was seen a single time. The V and J genes are TRBV7-9 and TRBJ2-1, with 13 bases fitting TRBD2. V dropped 3 bases and J dropped 6; count of bases not matched to a gene: 14. CDR3 length: 19 amino acids. Germline-derived CDR1 and CDR2 are SEHNR and FQNEAQ (reference sequence). CDR3 loop: CASSLAGTSGVPRSNEQFF. CDR3 nucleotide sequence: TGTGCCAGCAGCTTGGCCGGGACTAGCGGGGTCCCCCGGAGCAATGAGCAGTTCTTC.

The chain joins TRBV4-3 to TRBJ2-7, with D perhaps TRBD1 (5 bases). The V and J ends lost 0 bases and 2 bases respectively, with 11 bases between them. The CDR3 extends over 15 amino acids. CDR1 is LGHNA, CDR2 YSLEER, per germline. CDR3 protein: CASSQDRQGPYEQYF. The DNA of the CDR3 is TGCGCCAGCAGCCAAGATCGGCAGGGCCCCTACGAGCAGTACTTC.

This chain links TRBV4-3 with TRBJ1-2; D might be TRBD1 (6 bases). This CDR3 region has 18 residues. Germline V CDR1 and CDR2: LGHNA, YSLEER. The germline V and J ends were trimmed by 0 bases and 5 bases, with 22 bases remaining between them. CDR3: CASSQDLFSGAVAYGYTF. CDR3 sequence (DNA): TGCGCCAGCAGCCAAGATCTTTTTTCAGGGGCTGTGGCGTATGGCTACACCTTC.

V gene TRBV5-1 combines with J gene TRBJ1-2; 10 nucleotides agree with TRBD1. The germline V gene has CDR1 SGHRS and CDR2 YFSETQ. Trimming removed 4 bases from V and 3 bases from J; junction bases left unmatched: 6. There are 15 residues in the CDR3. CDR3 DNA sequence: TGCGCCAGCAGCCCGGGGGGGACAGGGGACTATGGCTACACCTTC. Its translation: CASSPGGTGDYGYTF.

The gene calls are TRBV10-1 and TRBJ2-2; D might be TRBD1 (6 bases). The CDR3 is 12 amino acids. Germline values: CDR1 WNHNN, CDR2 SYGVQD (reference sequence). Trimming took 7 bases from V and 5 from J, leaving 8 bases between them. The CDR3 DNA reads as TGCGCCAGCAAGGGGGAGACCGGGGAGCTGTTTTTT. Translating gives CASKGETGELFF.

CDR3 protein: CASSPGTSCKDTQYF. The CDR3 DNA is TGCGCCAGCAGCCCCGGGACTAGCTGCAAAGATACGCAGTATTTT. The chain joins TRBV23-1 to TRBJ2-3; 9 positions agree with TRBD2. TRBV23-1 counts as an open reading frame of uncertain function. V was clipped by 6 bases and J by 5 bases; unmatched bases: 9. The CDR3 has 15 residues.

To note about this clone: Different DNA sequences within this sample yield the same CDR3. The chain has TRBV7-9 and TRBJ2-7; a weak D match, TRBD1 (6 bases). Germline lookup yields CDR1 SEHNR and CDR2 FQNEAQ (reference sequence). The V gene lost 5 bases and the J gene lost 0 bases, with 11 bases spanning the gap. CDR3 length: 14 amino acids. The CDR3 coding sequence is TGTGCCAGCAGCCCGGCGGACAGCTCCTACGAGCAGTACTTC. As protein: CASSPADSSYEQYF.

The chain recombines TRBV30 with TRBJ1-1, with D maybe TRBD1 (6 bases). Trimming cost V 3 bases and J 6 bases, with 14 bases left between them. Germline values: CDR1 GTSNPN, CDR2 SVGIG (reference sequence). The CDR3 totals 13 residues. The CDR3 is CAWSRVRTAEAFF. The CDR3 DNA reads as TGTGCCTGGAGCCGGGTACGGACAGCTGAAGCTTTCTTT.

CDR3 nucleotide sequence: TGTGCCGGAAAAGGGGGCTACTTCACAGATACGCAGTATTTT. Translating gives CAGKGGYFTDTQYF. The gene calls are TRBV6-6 and TRBJ2-3; TRBD1 aligns across 7 bases. Germline V CDR1 and CDR2: MNHNY, SVGAGI (reference sequence). J lost 2 bases, V lost 11 bases, and 10 bases had no gene match. The CDR3 totals 14 residues.

The chain couples TRBV30 to TRBJ1-1; tentatively, D is TRBD1 (5 bases). This CDR3 has 15 residues. With 2 bases removed from V and 1 base from J, the gap between germline ends came to 14 bases. Germline-derived CDR1 and CDR2 are GTSNPN and SVGIG (reference sequence). CDR3: CAWSWGTHSNTEAFF. The CDR3 DNA sequence: TGTGCCTGGAGTTGGGGCACGCATTCGAACACTGAAGCTTTCTTT.

The chain is built from TRBV6-5 and TRBJ1-1; D not resolved. Trimming cost V 0 bases and J 4 bases, with 9 bases left between them. Germline V gene sequence: CDR1 MNHEY, CDR2 SVGAGI. This CDR3 contains 14 residues. CDR3 in DNA: TGTGCCAGCAGTTACTCGCCGACTGTCACTGAAGCTTTCTTT. It codes for CASSYSPTVTEAFF.